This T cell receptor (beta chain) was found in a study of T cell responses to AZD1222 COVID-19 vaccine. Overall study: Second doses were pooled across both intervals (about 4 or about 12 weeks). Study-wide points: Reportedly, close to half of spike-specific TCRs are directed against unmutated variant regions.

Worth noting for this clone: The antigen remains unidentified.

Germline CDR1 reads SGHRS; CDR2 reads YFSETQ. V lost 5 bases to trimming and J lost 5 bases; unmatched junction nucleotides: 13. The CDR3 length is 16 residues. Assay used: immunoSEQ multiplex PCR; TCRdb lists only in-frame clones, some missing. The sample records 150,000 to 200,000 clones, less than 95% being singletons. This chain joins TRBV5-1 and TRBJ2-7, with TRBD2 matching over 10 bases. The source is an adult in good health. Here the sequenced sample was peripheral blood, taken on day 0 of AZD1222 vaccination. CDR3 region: CASRGGALAGVDEQYF. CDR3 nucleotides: TGCGCCAGCAGGGGGGGGGCTCTAGCGGGAGTGGACGAGCAGTACTTC.